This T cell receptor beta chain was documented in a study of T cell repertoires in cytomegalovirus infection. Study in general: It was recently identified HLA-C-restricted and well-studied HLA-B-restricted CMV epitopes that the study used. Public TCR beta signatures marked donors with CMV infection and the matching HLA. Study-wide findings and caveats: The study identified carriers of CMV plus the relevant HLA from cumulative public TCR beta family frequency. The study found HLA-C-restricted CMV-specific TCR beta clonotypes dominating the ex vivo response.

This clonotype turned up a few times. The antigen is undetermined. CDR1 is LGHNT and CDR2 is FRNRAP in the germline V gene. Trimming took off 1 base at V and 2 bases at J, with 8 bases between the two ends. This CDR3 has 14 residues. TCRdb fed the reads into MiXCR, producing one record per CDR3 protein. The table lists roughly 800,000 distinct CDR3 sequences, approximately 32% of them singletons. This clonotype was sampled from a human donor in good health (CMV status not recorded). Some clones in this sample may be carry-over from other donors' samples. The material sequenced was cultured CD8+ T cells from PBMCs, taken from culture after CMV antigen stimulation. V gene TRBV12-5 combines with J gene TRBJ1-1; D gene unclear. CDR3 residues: CASGLAGPNTEAFF. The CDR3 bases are TGTGCTAGTGGTTTGGCCGGACCTAACACTGAAGCTTTCTTT.